The 12 T cell receptor beta chains presented below share a single source sample, sequenced in a study of cytomegalovirus exposure and HLA in healthy donors. Primers for the PCR totalled 60 Vbeta and 13 Jbeta. TCRdb's copy holds only in-frame clones and misses some; the assay was immunoSEQ multiplex PCR. Among 100,000 or so clones listed, approximately 76% were seen once. The sequenced sample was PBMCs. Every receptor here comes from a man aged 25 to 40 in good health and CMV-seropositive.

This clone was observed once. This chain connects TRBV4-2 to TRBJ2-3; D unresolved. CDR1 and CDR2 (germline): LGHNA, YNFKEQ. V was cut by 5 bases and J by 1 base, with 13 bases left in between. The CDR3 has 15 amino acids. Written as DNA, the CDR3 is TGTGCCAGCAGCAACAGTCCTCTCGGCACAGATACGCAGTATTTT. It yields the protein CASSNSPLGTDTQYF.

The gene calls are TRBV18 and TRBJ2-5, with TRBD2 matching 9 bases. CDR3 size: 16 residues. Germline loops: CDR1 KGHSH, CDR2 LQKENI. The V segment lost 1 base and the J segment 5 bases; nucleotides outside the gene matches: 8. CDR3 in DNA: TGTGCCAGCTCACCACGTGCGCGGGGGGGTTCGGAGACCCAGTACTTC. Translating it yields CASSPRARGGSETQYF.

This clone has a handful of counts. V is TRBV7-2 and J is TRBJ2-5, with TRBD2 as a possible D gene (5 bases). The length of the CDR3 is 15 residues. Germline values: CDR1 SGHTA, CDR2 FQGNSA. Deletions cut 0 bases from V and 5 bases from J, with 13 bases between. The CDR3 nucleotides read TGTGCCAGCAGCTTAGCGCTTGAACTAGTGGAGACCCAGTACTTC. As protein: CASSLALELVETQYF.

This sequence joins TRBV5-1 and TRBJ1-5; no clear D. Germline V lookup: CDR1 SGHRS, CDR2 YFSETQ. Between the trimmed V and J ends, which lost 0 bases and 7 bases, there was a span of 11 bases. The CDR3 totals 14 residues. CDR3 sequence (DNA): TGCGCCAGCAGCTTGGGGGCGGGATTGCAGCCCCAGCATTTT. This codes for CASSLGAGLQPQHF. The full variable domain, with the rest looked up from reference TRBV5-1 and TRBJ1-5, is KAGVTQTPRYLIKTRGQQVTLSCSPISGHRSVSWYQQTPGQGLQFLFEYFSETQRNKGNFPGRFSGRQFSNSRSEMNVSTLELGDSALYLCASSLGAGLQPQHFGDGTRLSIL.

This clone was seen a handful of times. The rearrangement uses TRBV6-5 and TRBJ2-1, with 7 nucleotides matching TRBD1. The junction had 11 bases not matched to a gene; V was cut back by 8 bases and J by 10 bases. The V gene's germline CDR1 is MNHEY and CDR2 SVGAGI. The CDR3 covers 13 residues. The CDR3 loop reads CASAGTDFREQFF. CDR3 in DNA: TGTGCCAGCGCCGGGACAGATTTTCGGGAGCAGTTCTTC.

This chain links TRBV27 with TRBJ2-2; D is perhaps TRBD1 (5 bases). The CDR3 spans 16 residues. With 3 bases removed from V and 6 bases from J, the gap between germline ends came to 17 bases. The V gene's germline CDR1 is MNHEY and CDR2 SMNVEV (reference sequence). The chain's CDR3 is CASSFLHDGAPGELFF. CDR3 DNA: TGTGCCAGCAGTTTTCTGCACGATGGGGCCCCCGGGGAGCTGTTTTTT.

V usage is TRBV6-4 and J usage is TRBJ2-5, with D possibly being TRBD1 (6 bases). The CDR3 totals 16 residues. Germline CDR1 and CDR2: MRHNA and SNTAGT. The germline V and J ends were trimmed by 7 bases and 3 bases, with 21 bases remaining between them. The DNA for the CDR3 is TGTGCCAGCAATGCAAATCCCGGGACACACAAAGAGACCCAGTACTTC. It codes for CASNANPGTHKETQYF.

The chain carries TRBV7-9 and TRBJ2-2; D possibly corresponds to TRBD1 (5 bases). Looked up from germline, CDR1 is SEHNR and CDR2 is FQNEAQ (reference sequence). There are 15 residues in the CDR3. Trimming took 2 bases from V and 4 from J, leaving 11 bases between them. CDR3: CASSLSAGFTGELFF. CDR3 coding DNA: TGTGCCAGCAGCTTATCCGCAGGGTTCACCGGGGAGCTGTTTTTT.

The chain has TRBV4-3 and TRBJ2-3; 7 bases fit TRBD2. The CDR3 is made up of 17 amino acids. Germline V CDR1 and CDR2: LGHNA, YSLEER. The V and J ends lost 0 bases and 3 bases, in that order; junction bases with no gene match: 9. The CDR3 here is CASSQESYGGLTDTQYF. DNA for the CDR3: TGCGCCAGCAGCCAAGAAAGCTACGGGGGGTTGACAGATACGCAGTATTTT.

The rearrangement uses TRBV20-1 and TRBJ1-2, with a possible D match to TRBD1 (6 bases). This CDR3 spans 11 amino acids. Looked up from germline, CDR1 is DFQATT and CDR2 is SNEGSKA (reference sequence). Between the trimmed V and J ends, which lost 8 bases and 6 bases, there was a span of 13 bases. CDR3 residues: CSKQGGHGYTF. The CDR3 DNA is TGCAGTAAACAGGGAGGGCATGGCTACACCTTC.

The chain links TRBV30 to TRBJ1-2; a possible D gene is TRBD1 (6 bases). This CDR3 has 13 amino acids. Germline loops: CDR1 GTSNPN, CDR2 SVGIG (reference sequence). With 6 bases removed from V and 4 bases from J, the gap between germline ends came to 15 bases. CDR3 sequence: CACPMTDSYGYTF. CDR3 bases: TGTGCCTGCCCTATGACGGACAGCTATGGCTACACCTTC.

This chain uses TRBV6-1 with TRBJ2-7; 9 nucleotides line up with TRBD1. The CDR3 extends over 15 amino acids. CDR1 is MNHNS, CDR2 SASEGT, per germline. The junction had 8 bases not matched to a gene; V was cut back by 4 bases and J by 4 bases. CDR3 nucleotides: TGTGCCAGCAGTGGGACGAACAGGGGGCAGTACGAGCAGTACTTC. Its translation: CASSGTNRGQYEQYF.